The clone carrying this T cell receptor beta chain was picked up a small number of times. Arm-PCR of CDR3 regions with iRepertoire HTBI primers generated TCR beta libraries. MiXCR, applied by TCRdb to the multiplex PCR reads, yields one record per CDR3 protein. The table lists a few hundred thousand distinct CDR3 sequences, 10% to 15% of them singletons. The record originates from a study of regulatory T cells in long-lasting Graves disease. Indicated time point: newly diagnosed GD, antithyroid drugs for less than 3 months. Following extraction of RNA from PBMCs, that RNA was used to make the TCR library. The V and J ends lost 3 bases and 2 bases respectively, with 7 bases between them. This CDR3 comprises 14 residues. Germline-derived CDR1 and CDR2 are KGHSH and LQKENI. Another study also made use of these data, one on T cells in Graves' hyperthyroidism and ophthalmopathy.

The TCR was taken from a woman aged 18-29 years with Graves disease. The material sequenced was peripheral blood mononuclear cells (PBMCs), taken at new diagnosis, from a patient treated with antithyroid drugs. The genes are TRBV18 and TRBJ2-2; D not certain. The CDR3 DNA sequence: TGTGCCAGCTCACCGCAGTTTAACACCGGGGAGCTGTTTTTT. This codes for CASSPQFNTGELFF.